A selection of T cell receptor beta chains follows, all from one sample in a study of blood T cell repertoires in COVID-19. Clones were sequenced by immunoSEQ multiplex PCR, and TCRdb holds only the in-frame ones, with some missing. Among approximately 220,000 clones listed, 87% were seen once. Material for sequencing was PBMCs or T cells enriched from blood (not recorded which). The source of these receptors is a woman in her twenties or thirties with acute COVID-19. The CDR3 runs from the conserved cysteine through the conserved F or W. A D gene is named only where the DNA matches it firmly. Only some rows state a clone size, as once, few, many or a class for expanded clones.

j_call: TRBJ2-7; clone_size: NA; v_call: TRBV6-5; d_call: NA; cdr3_aa: CASSLRNEQYF; cdr3_nt: TGTGCCAGCAGCCTCAGGAATGAGCAGTACTTC
j_call: TRBJ2-7; clone_size: few; v_call: TRBV25-1; d_call: NA; cdr3_aa: CASSVQGLGEQYF; cdr3_nt: TGTGCCAGCAGTGTACAGGGTTTGGGAGAGCAGTACTTC
j_call: TRBJ2-1; clone_size: NA; v_call: TRBV10-1; d_call: TRBD2; cdr3_aa: CASSESGGAGATYNEQFF; cdr3_nt: TGCGCCAGCAGTGAGTCTGGGGGAGCGGGGGCTACCTACAATGAGCAGTTCTTC
j_call: TRBJ2-7; clone_size: NA; v_call: TRBV4-1; d_call: TRBD1; cdr3_aa: CASSQVVGTGYEQYF; cdr3_nt: TGCGCCAGCAGCCAAGTGGTCGGGACAGGGTACGAGCAGTACTTC
j_call: TRBJ2-7; clone_size: NA; v_call: TRBV7-2; d_call: NA; cdr3_aa: CASSLEGGILYEQYF; cdr3_nt: TGTGCCAGCAGCTTAGAGGGGGGGATTCTCTACGAGCAGTACTTC
j_call: TRBJ2-6; clone_size: NA; v_call: TRBV21-1; d_call: NA; cdr3_aa: CASSPRPRQGIGANVLTF; cdr3_nt: TGTGCCAGCAGCCCCAGGCCGAGACAGGGGATTGGGGCCAACGTCCTGACTTTC
j_call: TRBJ2-1; clone_size: NA; v_call: TRBV28; d_call: NA; cdr3_aa: CASTSGGYSGEQFF; cdr3_nt: TGTGCCAGCACCTCAGGAGGGTATTCCGGTGAGCAGTTCTTC
j_call: TRBJ1-1; clone_size: few; v_call: TRBV5-4; d_call: TRBD1; cdr3_aa: CASRETGIGEAFF; cdr3_nt: TGTGCCAGCAGGGAGACAGGGATTGGAGAAGCTTTCTTT
j_call: TRBJ1-6; clone_size: NA; v_call: TRBV5-5; d_call: NA; cdr3_aa: CASSLRWSSYNSPLHF; cdr3_nt: TGTGCCAGCAGCTTGAGGTGGAGCTCCTATAATTCACCCCTCCACTTT
j_call: TRBJ1-1; clone_size: NA; v_call: TRBV18; d_call: NA; cdr3_aa: CASSPRGRNTEAFF; cdr3_nt: TGTGCCAGCTCACCCAGGGGCCGGAACACTGAAGCTTTCTTT
j_call: TRBJ1-3; clone_size: NA; v_call: TRBV9; d_call: NA; cdr3_aa: CASSVDGGLSGNTIYF; cdr3_nt: TGTGCCAGCAGCGTAGACGGGGGTTTATCTGGAAACACCATATATTTT
j_call: TRBJ2-7; clone_size: NA; v_call: TRBV2; d_call: TRBD1; cdr3_aa: CASRDRVSSYEQYF; cdr3_nt: TGTGCCAGCAGGGACAGGGTGAGTTCCTACGAGCAGTACTTC
j_call: TRBJ1-5; clone_size: NA; v_call: TRBV6-7; d_call: TRBD1; cdr3_aa: CASSYPGQDGRPQHF; cdr3_nt: TGTGCCAGCAGTTACCCCGGACAGGACGGCAGGCCCCAGCATTTT
j_call: TRBJ1-6; clone_size: NA; v_call: TRBV6-5; d_call: TRBD1; cdr3_aa: CASSSLAGGNSPLHF; cdr3_nt: TGTGCCAGCAGTTCTTTGGCAGGGGGAAATTCACCCCTCCACTTT
j_call: TRBJ2-7; clone_size: NA; v_call: TRBV7-8; d_call: TRBD2; cdr3_aa: CASSLVGGAVSEQYF; cdr3_nt: TGTGCCAGCAGCTTAGTCGGGGGGGCGGTCAGCGAGCAGTACTTC
j_call: TRBJ1-5; clone_size: NA; v_call: TRBV27; d_call: NA; cdr3_aa: CASSLGRGGQPQHF; cdr3_nt: TGTGCCAGCAGTTTAGGTCGGGGAGGACAGCCCCAGCATTTT
j_call: TRBJ2-7; clone_size: once; v_call: TRBV11-3; d_call: NA; cdr3_aa: CASSGDGQHEQYF; cdr3_nt: TGTGCCAGCAGCGGTGACGGACAGCACGAGCAGTACTTC
j_call: TRBJ2-7; clone_size: once; v_call: TRBV7-9; d_call: TRBD2; cdr3_aa: CASSFSGAFYEQYF; cdr3_nt: TGTGCCAGCAGCTTTAGCGGGGCCTTCTACGAGCAGTACTTC
j_call: TRBJ1-4; clone_size: few; v_call: TRBV12-5; d_call: TRBD1; cdr3_aa: CASGSLDRKNEKLFF; cdr3_nt: TGTGCTAGTGGTTCCCTGGACAGGAAAAATGAAAAACTGTTTTTT
j_call: TRBJ1-1; clone_size: NA; v_call: TRBV27; d_call: NA; cdr3_aa: CASSPMQGSAEAFF; cdr3_nt: TGTGCCAGCAGTCCCATGCAGGGAAGCGCTGAAGCTTTCTTT
j_call: TRBJ1-2; clone_size: NA; v_call: TRBV4-3; d_call: NA; cdr3_aa: CASSQDGTRHSGYTF; cdr3_nt: TGCGCCAGCAGCCAAGACGGGACAAGGCATTCTGGCTACACCTTC
j_call: TRBJ2-7; clone_size: NA; v_call: TRBV18; d_call: NA; cdr3_aa: CASSSDSAAYEQYF; cdr3_nt: TGTGCCAGCTCATCGGACAGTGCGGCCTACGAGCAGTACTTC
j_call: TRBJ1-2; clone_size: NA; v_call: TRBV29-1; d_call: NA; cdr3_aa: CSVVTGFISGYTF; cdr3_nt: TGCAGCGTTGTAACAGGTTTCATTTCTGGCTACACCTTC
j_call: TRBJ2-3; clone_size: NA; v_call: TRBV30; d_call: TRBD2; cdr3_aa: CAWERGGRDTQYF; cdr3_nt: TGTGCCTGGGAGCGGGGGGGCCGAGATACGCAGTATTTT
j_call: TRBJ1-2; clone_size: NA; v_call: TRBV2; d_call: TRBD1; cdr3_aa: CASREKGALGYTF; cdr3_nt: TGTGCCAGCAGAGAGAAGGGGGCGCTAGGCTACACCTTC
j_call: TRBJ1-6; clone_size: NA; v_call: TRBV5-6; d_call: TRBD1; cdr3_aa: CASSFRQGEISPLHF; cdr3_nt: TGTGCCAGCAGCTTCAGACAGGGGGAGATTTCACCCCTCCACTTT
j_call: TRBJ1-5; clone_size: NA; v_call: TRBV3-1/TRBV3-2; d_call: NA; cdr3_aa: CASSQGGGLPYQPQHF; cdr3_nt: TGTGCCAGCAGCCAAGGAGGGGGTTTACCCTATCAGCCCCAGCATTTT
j_call: TRBJ1-1; clone_size: few; v_call: TRBV7-9; d_call: NA; cdr3_aa: CASSLQGFTEAFF; cdr3_nt: TGTGCCAGCAGCTTACAGGGTTTCACTGAAGCTTTCTTT
j_call: TRBJ1-1; clone_size: NA; v_call: TRBV5-1; d_call: NA; cdr3_aa: CASSPRDIRLNTEAFF; cdr3_nt: TGCGCCAGCAGCCCCCGGGACATACGATTGAACACTGAAGCTTTCTTT
j_call: TRBJ2-3; clone_size: NA; v_call: TRBV27; d_call: TRBD2; cdr3_aa: CASNPSGGSDTQYF; cdr3_nt: TGTGCCAGCAATCCTAGCGGGGGTTCAGATACGCAGTATTTT
j_call: TRBJ1-2; clone_size: NA; v_call: TRBV6-5; d_call: NA; cdr3_aa: CASTPGGAGYGYTF; cdr3_nt: TGTGCCAGCACCCCCGGGGGGGCAGGCTATGGCTACACCTTC
j_call: TRBJ1-1; clone_size: NA; v_call: TRBV12-3/TRBV12-4; d_call: NA; cdr3_aa: CASSARVAKEAFF; cdr3_nt: TGTGCCAGCAGTGCCCGGGTGGCAAAAGAAGCTTTCTTT
j_call: TRBJ2-7; clone_size: NA; v_call: TRBV10-1; d_call: NA; cdr3_aa: CASSDNYEQYF; cdr3_nt: TGCGCCAGCAGTGACAACTACGAGCAGTACTTC
j_call: TRBJ1-1; clone_size: few; v_call: TRBV5-1; d_call: TRBD1; cdr3_aa: CASSFGAGTGMNTEAFF; cdr3_nt: TGCGCCAGCAGCTTTGGGGCCGGGACAGGCATGAACACTGAAGCTTTCTTT
j_call: TRBJ2-3; clone_size: NA; v_call: TRBV4-1; d_call: TRBD1; cdr3_aa: CASSQGGQGDYDTQYF; cdr3_nt: TGCGCCAGCAGCCAAGGGGGACAGGGGGATTACGATACGCAGTATTTT
j_call: TRBJ1-1; clone_size: NA; v_call: TRBV13; d_call: NA; cdr3_aa: CASNTGTNTEAFF; cdr3_nt: TGTGCCAGCAACACAGGGACCAACACTGAAGCTTTCTTT
j_call: TRBJ2-5; clone_size: NA; v_call: TRBV2; d_call: TRBD1; cdr3_aa: CASLLEAGTAMKAQYF; cdr3_nt: TGTGCCAGCCTATTGGAAGCCGGGACAGCGATGAAGGCCCAGTACTTC
j_call: TRBJ2-7; clone_size: NA; v_call: TRBV19; d_call: TRBD1; cdr3_aa: CASSIGQGASEQYF; cdr3_nt: TGTGCCAGTAGTATAGGGCAGGGGGCGTCAGAGCAGTACTTC
j_call: TRBJ1-3; clone_size: NA; v_call: TRBV10-3; d_call: NA; cdr3_aa: CAISESGGNQNTIYF; cdr3_nt: TGTGCCATCAGTGAGTCGGGCGGGAACCAAAACACCATATATTTT
j_call: TRBJ1-5; clone_size: NA; v_call: TRBV7-9; d_call: NA; cdr3_aa: CASSFGGGDRQPQHF; cdr3_nt: TGTGCCAGCAGCTTTGGGGGAGGGGATCGTCAGCCCCAGCATTTT
j_call: TRBJ2-5; clone_size: NA; v_call: TRBV20-1; d_call: NA; cdr3_aa: CSARRQGTQYF; cdr3_nt: TGCAGTGCTAGACGTCAGGGGACCCAGTACTTC